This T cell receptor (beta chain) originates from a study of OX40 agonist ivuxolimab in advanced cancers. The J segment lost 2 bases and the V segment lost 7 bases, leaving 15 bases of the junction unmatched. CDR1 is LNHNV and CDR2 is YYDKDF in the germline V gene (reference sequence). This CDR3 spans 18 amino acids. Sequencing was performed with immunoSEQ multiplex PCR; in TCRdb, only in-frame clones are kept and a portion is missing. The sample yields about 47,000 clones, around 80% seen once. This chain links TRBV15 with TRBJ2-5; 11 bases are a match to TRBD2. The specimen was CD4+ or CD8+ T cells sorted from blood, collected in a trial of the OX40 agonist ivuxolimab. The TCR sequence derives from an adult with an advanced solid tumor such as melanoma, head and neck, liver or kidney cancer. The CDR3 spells CATTERLAGHRQQETQYF. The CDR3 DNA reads TGTGCCACCACCGAGCGACTAGCGGGGCACCGTCAGCAAGAGACCCAGTACTTC.